A selection of T cell receptor beta chains follows, all from one sample in a study of response to subunit inactivated influenza vaccine. TCRdb itself ran the RT-PCR reads through MiXCR, one entry per CDR3 protein. The sample shows fewer than 200,000 distinct CDR3 sequences, around a tenth of them seen only once. The specimen comprised non-naive T cells sorted from PBMCs, sampled on the day of vaccination. The receptors stem from a man aged 45 to 65 who received an inactivated influenza vaccine. The CDR3 runs from the conserved cysteine through the conserved F or W. D genes are given only for firm matches. Clone size is not always given. Where it is, it says once, few, many or a class for expanded clones.

abundance: NA; v_gene: TRBV6-1; d_gene: NA; j_gene: TRBJ1-6; CDR3nt: TGTGCCTGCAGTGAACCGGGACTGGGGAAGCATTCACCCCTCCACTTT; CDR3aa: CACSEPGLGKHSPLHF
abundance: NA; v_gene: TRBV7-2; d_gene: NA; j_gene: TRBJ1-1; CDR3nt: TGTGCCAGCAGCTTAGAACAGACAACGAACACTGAAGCTTTCTTT; CDR3aa: CASSLEQTTNTEAFF
abundance: many; v_gene: TRBV5-6; d_gene: TRBD1; j_gene: TRBJ1-5; CDR3nt: TGTGCCAGCAGCCTTGGATCGGGGACAGGGCGGGAACAGCCCCAGCATTTT; CDR3aa: CASSLGSGTGREQPQHF
abundance: few; v_gene: TRBV5-1; d_gene: TRBD1; j_gene: TRBJ2-1; CDR3nt: TGCGCCAGCAGCTTGGTTGTGGGTGACCGGGACAGGGACTACAATGAGCAGTTCTTC; CDR3aa: CASSLVVGDRDRDYNEQFF
abundance: NA; v_gene: TRBV24-1; d_gene: NA; j_gene: TRBJ2-2; CDR3nt: TGTGCCACCAGTGGAAGGGCCGGGGAGCTGTTTTTT; CDR3aa: CATSGRAGELFF
abundance: NA; v_gene: TRBV11-1; d_gene: NA; j_gene: TRBJ2-6; CDR3nt: TGTGCCAGCAGCCGGACAAGCTCTGGGGCCAACGTCCTGACTTTC; CDR3aa: CASSRTSSGANVLTF
abundance: NA; v_gene: TRBV5-1; d_gene: NA; j_gene: TRBJ2-1; CDR3nt: TGCGCCAGCAGCCCAGATAATACGGCACGGAAGGGTGAGCAGTTCTTC; CDR3aa: CASSPDNTARKGEQFF
abundance: few; v_gene: TRBV6-2/TRBV6-3; d_gene: NA; j_gene: TRBJ2-1; CDR3nt: TGTGCCAGCAGTTACCGCGGGTACAATGAGCAGTTCTTC; CDR3aa: CASSYRGYNEQFF
abundance: many; v_gene: TRBV7-9; d_gene: TRBD1; j_gene: TRBJ2-5; CDR3nt: TGTGCCAGCAGCGAGACCGGGACAGGTCAAGAGACCCAGTACTTC; CDR3aa: CASSETGTGQETQYF
abundance: many; v_gene: TRBV3-1; d_gene: TRBD2; j_gene: TRBJ2-3; CDR3nt: TGTGCCAGCAGACAACTAGCGGGGGGCACAGATACGCAGTATTTT; CDR3aa: CASRQLAGGTDTQYF
abundance: NA; v_gene: TRBV7-2; d_gene: TRBD1; j_gene: TRBJ1-1; CDR3nt: TGTGCCAGCAGCTTAATCGGCCCAGGGGGGAACACTGAAGCTTTCTTT; CDR3aa: CASSLIGPGGNTEAFF
abundance: NA; v_gene: TRBV20-1; d_gene: TRBD1; j_gene: TRBJ2-5; CDR3nt: TGCAGTGCCTACCAGGGACAGACCCAAGAGACCCAGTACTTC; CDR3aa: CSAYQGQTQETQYF
abundance: many; v_gene: TRBV28; d_gene: TRBD2; j_gene: TRBJ2-5; CDR3nt: TGTGCCAGCAGTTTTTATGCTAGCGGGAGGGAGACCCAGTACTTC; CDR3aa: CASSFYASGRETQYF
abundance: NA; v_gene: TRBV7-9; d_gene: TRBD1; j_gene: TRBJ2-5; CDR3nt: TGTGCCAGCAGCTCGATACAGGGGGGCCAAGAGACCCAGTACTTC; CDR3aa: CASSSIQGGQETQYF
abundance: NA; v_gene: TRBV11-2; d_gene: NA; j_gene: TRBJ2-5; CDR3nt: TGTGCCAGCAGCTTAGTAGCCCGGGCGGTGGAGACCCAGTACTTC; CDR3aa: CASSLVARAVETQYF
abundance: NA; v_gene: TRBV5-1; d_gene: NA; j_gene: TRBJ2-4; CDR3nt: TGCGCCAGCAGCTCCGGTGGCCATCTAGCCAAAAACATTCAGTACTTC; CDR3aa: CASSSGGHLAKNIQYF
abundance: NA; v_gene: TRBV11-2; d_gene: NA; j_gene: TRBJ2-5; CDR3nt: TGTGCCAGCACCCCCAGGCGGGGAGAGACCCAGTACTTC; CDR3aa: CASTPRRGETQYF
abundance: many; v_gene: TRBV15; d_gene: NA; j_gene: TRBJ2-7; CDR3nt: TGTGCCACCAGCAGATCCTCCCTTTGGGGCGGCCACGAGCAGTACTTC; CDR3aa: CATSRSSLWGGHEQYF
abundance: NA; v_gene: TRBV2; d_gene: NA; j_gene: TRBJ2-1; CDR3nt: TGTGCCAGCAGTGGACAGTCCAGCAATGAGCAGTTCTTC; CDR3aa: CASSGQSSNEQFF
abundance: NA; v_gene: TRBV7-2; d_gene: TRBD2; j_gene: TRBJ2-4; CDR3nt: TGTGCCAGCAGCCCCCAGCGGGGCGGAGCAAGGAACATTCAGTACTTC; CDR3aa: CASSPQRGGARNIQYF
abundance: NA; v_gene: TRBV5-1; d_gene: NA; j_gene: TRBJ1-4; CDR3nt: TGCGCCAGCAGCTTGGATTTAAGGGGCCGTAATGAAAAACTGTTTTTT; CDR3aa: CASSLDLRGRNEKLFF
abundance: many; v_gene: TRBV11-2; d_gene: NA; j_gene: TRBJ2-2; CDR3nt: TGTGCCAGCAGCTTAGGTCGACTGAGCGGGGAGCTGTTTTTT; CDR3aa: CASSLGRLSGELFF
abundance: NA; v_gene: TRBV28; d_gene: NA; j_gene: TRBJ2-5; CDR3nt: TGTGCCAGCAGTTTCGGGAGCCTGGGACCAGAGACCCAGTACTTC; CDR3aa: CASSFGSLGPETQYF
abundance: many; v_gene: TRBV4-2; d_gene: NA; j_gene: TRBJ2-2; CDR3nt: TGTGCCAGCAGCCCTGGTTACGTCACCGGGGAGCTGTTTTTT; CDR3aa: CASSPGYVTGELFF
abundance: many; v_gene: TRBV4-3; d_gene: NA; j_gene: TRBJ1-1; CDR3nt: TGCGCCAGCAGCCAAGACCCTGGGGGCAGGACCACTGAAGCTTTCTTT; CDR3aa: CASSQDPGGRTTEAFF
abundance: many; v_gene: TRBV7-2; d_gene: NA; j_gene: TRBJ1-2; CDR3nt: TGTGCCAGCAGCCTCCTCCTCAAGAGTAACTATGGCTACACCTTC; CDR3aa: CASSLLLKSNYGYTF
abundance: few; v_gene: TRBV7-2; d_gene: NA; j_gene: TRBJ2-5; CDR3nt: TGTGCCAGCAGCTTAGATGTGACCCAGTACTTC; CDR3aa: CASSLDVTQYF
abundance: NA; v_gene: TRBV21-1; d_gene: NA; j_gene: TRBJ2-1; CDR3nt: TGTGCCAGCAGCAAAAATGAGCAGTTCTTC; CDR3aa: CASSKNEQFF
abundance: few; v_gene: TRBV6-2/TRBV6-3; d_gene: NA; j_gene: TRBJ1-6; CDR3nt: TGTGCCAGCAGTTACCGGTCGGGGGTACCCCTCCACTTT; CDR3aa: CASSYRSGVPLHF
abundance: NA; v_gene: TRBV4-3; d_gene: TRBD2; j_gene: TRBJ2-3; CDR3nt: TGCGCCAGCAGCCAACTATGGACTAGCGGGAGTCCAGATACGCAGTATTTT; CDR3aa: CASSQLWTSGSPDTQYF
abundance: few; v_gene: TRBV7-6; d_gene: TRBD1; j_gene: TRBJ1-1; CDR3nt: TGTGCCAGCAGCTTAGCGTCTCAGACAGGGGAATATAGGAACACTGAAGCTTTCTTT; CDR3aa: CASSLASQTGEYRNTEAFF
abundance: NA; v_gene: TRBV7-9; d_gene: NA; j_gene: TRBJ2-7; CDR3nt: TGTGCCAGCAGCTTAGGTCTAGAAGCAACCTTC; CDR3aa: CASSLGLEATF
abundance: few; v_gene: TRBV27; d_gene: NA; j_gene: TRBJ1-2; CDR3nt: TGTGCCAGCAGTTCGACTCGGGAGATGAGCGGAGGCTACACCTTC; CDR3aa: CASSSTREMSGGYTF
abundance: NA; v_gene: TRBV20-1; d_gene: TRBD1; j_gene: TRBJ2-7; CDR3nt: TGCAGTGCTAGAGATCGTGCCAGGGGGAAGCTCGGCGAGCAGTACTTC; CDR3aa: CSARDRARGKLGEQYF
abundance: many; v_gene: TRBV20-1; d_gene: NA; j_gene: TRBJ2-7; CDR3nt: TGCAGTGCTAGATCCCCCAGGGACTCTTACGAGCAGTACTTC; CDR3aa: CSARSPRDSYEQYF
abundance: few; v_gene: TRBV20-1; d_gene: NA; j_gene: TRBJ2-3; CDR3nt: TGCAGTGCCCAAGAGATGTTAGCCACAGATACGCAGTATTTT; CDR3aa: CSAQEMLATDTQYF
abundance: few; v_gene: TRBV2; d_gene: NA; j_gene: TRBJ2-3; CDR3nt: TGTGCCAGCGGATTCGGACAGTTAGATACGCAGTATTTT; CDR3aa: CASGFGQLDTQYF
abundance: many; v_gene: TRBV7-2; d_gene: TRBD2; j_gene: TRBJ2-3; CDR3nt: TGTGCCAGCAGCTTAGTAGCGGGGAGCACAGATACGCAGTATTTT; CDR3aa: CASSLVAGSTDTQYF
abundance: NA; v_gene: TRBV6-2/TRBV6-3; d_gene: NA; j_gene: TRBJ2-3; CDR3nt: TGTGCCAGCACCAGGGCAGGCGATACGCAGTATTTT; CDR3aa: CASTRAGDTQYF
abundance: many; v_gene: TRBV5-1; d_gene: NA; j_gene: TRBJ2-7; CDR3nt: TGCGCCAGCAGCCAAGAGGGCGGGACTTTAATCTACGAGCAGTACTTC; CDR3aa: CASSQEGGTLIYEQYF